Below, one T cell receptor (beta chain) is given with its context. The source of the sample is a study of blood T cell repertoires in COVID-19. Original processing methods: Reference gene primers were amplified, and this amplification served to estimate nucleated cell counts. Clones were sequenced by immunoSEQ multiplex PCR, and TCRdb holds only the in-frame ones, with some missing. The V and J calls and clone size are taken from that table; D and trimming were inferred from the DNA. The table shows hundreds of thousands of clones, with around 90% occurring only once. CDR3 length equals 15 residues. Germline loops: CDR1 MDHEN, CDR2 SYDVKM. Trimming removed 5 bases from V and 1 base from J; junction bases left unmatched: 8.

V gene TRBV28 combines with J gene TRBJ2-7; 7 nucleotides agree with TRBD1. Input material: PBMCs or T cells enriched from blood (not recorded which). This clonotype originated in a woman aged 18-30 years with acute COVID-19. The chain's CDR3 is CASSPRDRDSYEQYF. For the CDR3, the DNA is TGTGCCAGCAGTCCTCGGGACAGAGATTCCTACGAGCAGTACTTC. Complete variable domain (other parts from reference TRBV28 and TRBJ2-7): DVKVTQSSRYLVKRTGEKVFLECVQDMDHENMFWYRQDPGLGLRLIYFSYDVKMKEKGDIPEGYSVSREKKERFSLILESASTNQTSMYLCASSPRDRDSYEQYFGPGTRLTVT.